The 26 T cell receptor beta chains listed next were all sequenced from one sample in a study of OX40 agonist ivuxolimab in advanced cancers. TCRdb's table, derived via immunoSEQ multiplex PCR, lists solely in-frame clones and lacks some. The data show about 61,000 clones, with around 87% seen just once and around 1.2% held by the top ten. The sample consisted of CD4+ or CD8+ T cells sorted from blood, taken in a trial of the OX40 agonist ivuxolimab. The receptors shown here come from an adult with an advanced solid tumor such as melanoma, head and neck, liver or kidney cancer.

The V gene is TRBV27, the J gene TRBJ2-3, with D possibly matching TRBD2 (5 bases). There are 14 residues in the CDR3. Trimming removed 8 bases from V and 9 bases from J, with 21 bases in between. The germline V gene encodes CDR1 MNHEY and CDR2 SMNVEV (reference sequence). CDR3 residues: CASRSPGLTGTQYF. CDR3 DNA sequence: TGTGCCAGCCGTTCACCCGGACTGACGGGGACGCAGTATTTT.

The chain joins TRBV5-1 to TRBJ2-5, with D possibly TRBD1 on 5 matching bases. Germline V lookup: CDR1 SGHRS, CDR2 YFSETQ. The V end was cut by 6 bases, the J end by 2 bases, with 11 bases between. The CDR3 sequence is 13 residues long. The chain's CDR3 is CASKPDTQETQYF. CDR3 bases: TGCGCCAGCAAACCGGACACACAAGAGACCCAGTACTTC. The full variable domain, rest sourced from reference TRBV5-1 and TRBJ2-5, is KAGVTQTPRYLIKTRGQQVTLSCSPISGHRSVSWYQQTPGQGLQFLFEYFSETQRNKGNFPGRFSGRQFSNSRSEMNVSTLELGDSALYLCASKPDTQETQYFGPGTRLLVL.

V is TRBV23-1 and J is TRBJ1-2, with D hard to call. TRBV23-1 is given ORF status, its function remaining uncertain. V was cut by 4 bases and J by 4 bases, with 7 bases left in between. CDR3 size: 12 residues. The CDR3 protein is CASSRDGYGYTF. CDR3 in DNA: TGCGCCAGCAGTCGTGACGGCTATGGCTACACCTTC.

This clone was counted once. V is TRBV5-6 and J is TRBJ1-6; no reliable D call. The CDR3 extends over 19 amino acids. Germline V gives CDR1 SGHDT, CDR2 YYEEEE. V shed 0 bases and J shed 4 bases, with 20 bases lying between them. CDR3 in DNA: TGTGCCAGCAGCTTGGGCATGAATCCTTTTGGCCTATATAATTCACCCCTCCACTTT. This sequence encodes CASSLGMNPFGLYNSPLHF.

The sample holds one count of this clone. This chain connects TRBV2 to TRBJ2-7; 9 nucleotides match TRBD1. The trim removed 6 bases at V and 3 bases at J, leaving 9 bases unmatched. This CDR3 comprises 15 residues. CDR1 is SNHLY, CDR2 FYNNEI, per germline. CDR3 in amino acids: CASRHPQGASYEQYF. CDR3 sequence (DNA): TGTGCCAGCAGACATCCACAGGGGGCCAGCTACGAGCAGTACTTC.

This clone showed up just once. The rearrangement uses TRBV7-9 and TRBJ2-3; D is perhaps TRBD2 (5 bases). CDR3 length equals 14 residues. V dropped 1 base and J dropped 4 bases, with 9 bases sitting between them. Per germline, CDR1 SEHNR and CDR2 FQNEAQ (reference sequence). CDR3 nucleotides: TGTGCCAGCAGCTTAGTCCGTAGCGCAGATACGCAGTATTTT. Translated, it gives CASSLVRSADTQYF.

J is TRBJ1-2 and V is TRBV5-1; unclear D gene. Germline lookup yields CDR1 SGHRS and CDR2 YFSETQ. V shed 4 bases and J shed 5 bases, with 9 bases lying between them. This CDR3 has 12 residues. CDR3 residues: CASSGGEYGYTF. For the CDR3, the DNA is TGCGCCAGCAGCGGCGGGGAATATGGCTACACCTTC. Using reference TRBV5-1 and TRBJ1-2 for the parts outside the CDR3, the full variable domain is KAGVTQTPRYLIKTRGQQVTLSCSPISGHRSVSWYQQTPGQGLQFLFEYFSETQRNKGNFPGRFSGRQFSNSRSEMNVSTLELGDSALYLCASSGGEYGYTFGSGTRLTVV.

The rearrangement uses TRBV18 and TRBJ1-3; 8 bases are shared with TRBD1. Germline V gene lookup returns CDR1 KGHSH and CDR2 LQKENI. CDR3 length: 17 amino acids. Trimming cost V 1 base and J 0 bases; bases outside gene matches: 5. CDR3 amino acids: CASSPQTGGRSGNTIYF. The CDR3 region has the DNA TGTGCCAGCTCACCACAAACAGGGGGACGCTCTGGAAACACCATATATTTT.

Here the CDR3 reads CASSRGQGDQPQHF. Here the CDR3 DNA reads TGTGCCAGCTCACGGGGACAGGGCGATCAGCCCCAGCATTTT. The chain is built from TRBV18 and TRBJ1-5; 9 positions match TRBD1. V was pared by 4 bases and J by 5 bases, with 3 bases of the junction left unmatched. Germline V gene lookup returns CDR1 KGHSH and CDR2 LQKENI. The CDR3 totals 14 residues.

The chain uses TRBV5-1 and TRBJ1-2, with no clear D. Trimming removed 3 bases at V and 8 bases at J, with 14 bases between. Germline V CDR1 and CDR2: SGHRS, YFSETQ. This CDR3 region has 13 residues. CDR3 nucleotide sequence: TGCGCCAGCAGCTCTCGAGCTCCTCAGGGCTACACCTTC. Its translation is CASSSRAPQGYTF. The full variable domain, rest sourced from reference TRBV5-1 and TRBJ1-2, is KAGVTQTPRYLIKTRGQQVTLSCSPISGHRSVSWYQQTPGQGLQFLFEYFSETQRNKGNFPGRFSGRQFSNSRSEMNVSTLELGDSALYLCASSSRAPQGYTFGSGTRLTVV.

This sequence joins TRBV7-3 and TRBJ2-1; D gene ambiguous. The CDR3 is 15 amino acids. Trimming pared 5 bases from V and 2 bases from J, leaving 13 bases between. Germline V gene lookup returns CDR1 SGHTA and CDR2 FQGTGA. DNA for the CDR3: TGTGCCAGCAGCCCCGATCGTATGACCTACAATGAGCAGTTCTTC. Protein: CASSPDRMTYNEQFF.

V gene TRBV5-1 combines with J gene TRBJ1-1; D is unclear. From germline, CDR1 is SGHRS and CDR2 YFSETQ. V was trimmed by 2 bases and J by 4 bases, leaving 18 bases between them. CDR3 length: 16 residues. The CDR3 nucleotides are TGCGCCAGCAGCTTAGATGTTCCGGCTCGTTCCACTGAAGCTTTCTTT. It codes for CASSLDVPARSTEAFF.

As DNA, the CDR3 is TGTGCCAGCAGGCAAACCGGGACAGAACTACAAGAGACCCAGTACTTC. It yields the protein CASRQTGTELQETQYF. This rearrangement joins TRBV2 to TRBJ2-5; 7 nucleotides agree with TRBD1. The CDR3 runs 16 residues. V lost 6 bases, J lost 2 bases, and 12 bases stayed unmatched. Germline lookup yields CDR1 SNHLY and CDR2 FYNNEI.

This clone came up once. V usage is TRBV25-1 and J usage is TRBJ1-2; the D is unclear. The CDR3 sequence is 17 residues long. Germline V lookup: CDR1 MGHDK, CDR2 SYGVNS. The V gene lost 3 bases and the J gene lost 4 bases, with 21 bases spanning the gap. Written as DNA, the CDR3 is TGTGCCAGCAGTGACCCCTCAGGAAGCAGCTCCTTCTATGGCTACACCTTC. Protein product: CASSDPSGSSSFYGYTF.

CDR3: CASSNSGGNQPQHF. The CDR3 DNA is TGTGCCAGCAGCAACTCAGGGGGCAATCAGCCCCAGCATTTT. The chain uses TRBV11-2 and TRBJ1-5, with TRBD1 as a possible D gene (6 bases). The CDR3 is made up of 14 amino acids. V dropped 5 bases and J dropped 2 bases, with 10 bases sitting between them. Germline-derived CDR1 and CDR2 are SGHAT and FQNNGV.

The chain employs TRBV19 and TRBJ1-6, with 7 nucleotides matching TRBD1. This CDR3 is built from 15 residues. J gave up 9 bases and V 5 bases, and 10 bases lay outside the gene matches. Germline V gives CDR1 LNHDA, CDR2 SQIVND (reference sequence). Here the CDR3 reads CASSGLQGVRSPLHF. The CDR3 DNA sequence: TGTGCCAGTAGTGGTCTTCAGGGGGTCCGTTCACCCCTCCACTTT.

The chain links TRBV29-1 to TRBJ1-2, with unresolved D. CDR1 is SQVTM and CDR2 is ANQGSEA in the germline V gene. The length of the CDR3 is 11 residues. V gave up 3 bases and J gave up 8 bases, with 10 bases separating them. This CDR3 is CSVDPREGYTF. The CDR3 DNA reads as TGCAGCGTTGACCCCCGGGAGGGCTACACCTTC.

This chain links TRBV19 with TRBJ1-5; 9 bases are shared with TRBD1. Trimming at V came to 2 bases and at J to 6 bases, leaving 8 bases not matched to a gene. Per the germline V gene, CDR1 is LNHDA and CDR2 is SQIVND (reference sequence). This CDR3 comprises 16 residues. DNA for the CDR3: TGTGCCAGTAGTATAAGTCGGGGACAGGGTCTTCAGCCCCAGCATTTT. Translating it yields CASSISRGQGLQPQHF.

This chain joins TRBV7-2 and TRBJ2-2; 13 bases match TRBD2. Germline CDR1 SGHTA, CDR2 FQGNSA. The CDR3 has 15 residues. Trimming at V came to 5 bases and at J to 6 bases, leaving 3 bases not matched to a gene. The CDR3 loop is CASSQGLAGSGELFF. As DNA, the CDR3 is TGTGCCAGCAGCCAGGGACTAGCGGGGTCCGGGGAGCTGTTTTTT.

The CDR3 nucleotides are TGTGCCAGCAGCTCTGGACAGGGGAGATCTGAAGCTTTCTTT. Protein product: CASSSGQGRSEAFF. This rearrangement joins TRBV2 to TRBJ1-1, with 9 nucleotides matching TRBD1. The J segment lost 6 bases and the V segment lost 6 bases, leaving 8 bases of the junction unmatched. Germline lookup yields CDR1 SNHLY and CDR2 FYNNEI. This CDR3 spans 14 amino acids.

This sequence joins TRBV6-5 and TRBJ2-5; a possible D gene is TRBD1 (6 bases). CDR1 MNHEY and CDR2 SVGAGI come from the germline V gene. There are 13 residues in the CDR3. Trimming removed 6 bases from V and 4 bases from J, with 12 bases in between. Written as DNA, the CDR3 is TGTGCCAGCAGCAGCAGGGGTCGAGAGACCCAGTACTTC. Its translation: CASSSRGRETQYF.

The chain joins TRBV6-6 to TRBJ1-3; D not resolved. Germline V gene sequence: CDR1 MNHNY, CDR2 SVGAGI (reference sequence). This CDR3 is 10 amino acids long. The V gene lost 8 bases and the J gene lost 3 bases, with 2 bases spanning the gap. The CDR3 region has the DNA TGTGCCAGCCGTGGAAACACCATATATTTT. It encodes CASRGNTIYF.

This clone has just one count. The J gene is TRBJ2-5, the V gene TRBV5-1; TRBD2 is a possible D gene (7 bases). The CDR3 has 15 residues. The germline V and J ends were trimmed by 4 bases and 5 bases, with 18 bases remaining between them. CDR1 and CDR2 (germline): SGHRS, YFSETQ. DNA for the CDR3: TGCGCCAGCAGCAGGGAGGGGGGAGGATCGGAGACCCAGTACTTC. Its protein is CASSREGGGSETQYF.

The chain employs TRBV6-1 and TRBJ1-2; perhaps TRBD1 as D (6 bases). V lost 6 bases, J lost 2 bases, and 10 bases lay in between. CDR1 is MNHNS and CDR2 is SASEGT in the germline V gene. This CDR3 has 13 amino acids. CDR3 coding DNA: TGTGCCAGCAGGTTGGACAGCAACTATGGCTACACCTTC. Translating gives CASRLDSNYGYTF.

The chain couples TRBV13 to TRBJ1-1; tentatively, D is TRBD1 (6 bases). The CDR3 is 13 residues long. Germline V gene data show CDR1 as PRHDT and CDR2 as FYEKMQ (reference sequence). With 1 base removed from V and 8 bases from J, the gap between germline ends came to 11 bases. The CDR3 nucleotides read TGTGCCAGCAGCTTAGATCTAGGGACAGAAGCTTTCTTT. Its protein product is CASSLDLGTEAFF. Full variable domain (remainder filled in from reference TRBV13 and TRBJ1-1): AAGVIQSPRHLIKEKRETATLKCYPIPRHDTVYWYQQGPGQDPQFLISFYEKMQSDKGSIPDRFSAQQFSDYHSELNMSSLELGDSALYFCASSLDLGTEAFFGQGTRLTVV.

This clone was seen more than once but under ten times. The V call is TRBV18, the J call TRBJ1-6; 11 bases line up with TRBD1. Losses at the gene ends were 6 bases for V and 9 bases for J; bases not matched to a gene: 10. Per germline, CDR1 KGHSH and CDR2 LQKENI. The CDR3 runs 16 residues. CDR3 in amino acids: CASSPRTGGDGSPLHF. CDR3 in DNA: TGTGCCAGCTCCCCTAGGACAGGGGGCGATGGTTCACCCCTCCACTTT.